The present T cell receptor beta chain was sequenced within a study of identical twins. MiXCR, run by TCRdb on the 5' RACE reads, gives a single entry per CDR3 protein. The sample shows under 250,000 distinct CDR3 sequences, about 13% of them seen only once. Healthy Caucasians were all of the donors. The length of the CDR3 is 13 residues. Germline CDR1 reads SGHTA; CDR2 reads FQGNSA. Trimming left V 6 bases short and J 2 bases short, with 8 bases between. The same data also contributed to another study, on yellow fever vaccine responses in identical twins.

Sequencing input: memory (CD45RO+) T cells sorted from blood. The receptor was isolated from a woman between 18 and 30 years old in good health. The chain couples TRBV7-2 to TRBJ2-1; D not resolved. CDR3 sequence: CASRLNTYNEQFF. In DNA form, the CDR3 reads TGTGCCAGCAGACTCAATACCTACAATGAGCAGTTCTTC.